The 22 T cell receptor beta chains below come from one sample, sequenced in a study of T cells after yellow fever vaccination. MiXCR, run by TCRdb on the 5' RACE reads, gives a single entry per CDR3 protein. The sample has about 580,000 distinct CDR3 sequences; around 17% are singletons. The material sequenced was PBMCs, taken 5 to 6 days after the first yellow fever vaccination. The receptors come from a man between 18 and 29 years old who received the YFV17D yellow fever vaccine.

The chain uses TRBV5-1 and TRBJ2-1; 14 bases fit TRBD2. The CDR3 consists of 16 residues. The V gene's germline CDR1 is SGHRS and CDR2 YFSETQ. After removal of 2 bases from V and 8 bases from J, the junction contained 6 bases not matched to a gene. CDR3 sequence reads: CASSLYRLAGGHEQFF. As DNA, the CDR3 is TGCGCCAGCAGCTTATATCGACTAGCGGGGGGGCATGAGCAGTTCTTC.

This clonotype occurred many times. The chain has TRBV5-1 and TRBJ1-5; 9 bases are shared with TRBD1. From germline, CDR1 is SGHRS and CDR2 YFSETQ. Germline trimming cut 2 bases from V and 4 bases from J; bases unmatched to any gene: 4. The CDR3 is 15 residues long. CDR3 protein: CASSFGDRANQPQHF. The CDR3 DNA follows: TGCGCCAGCAGCTTCGGGGACAGGGCAAATCAGCCCCAGCATTTT. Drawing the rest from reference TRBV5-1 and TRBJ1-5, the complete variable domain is KAGVTQTPRYLIKTRGQQVTLSCSPISGHRSVSWYQQTPGQGLQFLFEYFSETQRNKGNFPGRFSGRQFSNSRSEMNVSTLELGDSALYLCASSFGDRANQPQHFGDGTRLSIL.

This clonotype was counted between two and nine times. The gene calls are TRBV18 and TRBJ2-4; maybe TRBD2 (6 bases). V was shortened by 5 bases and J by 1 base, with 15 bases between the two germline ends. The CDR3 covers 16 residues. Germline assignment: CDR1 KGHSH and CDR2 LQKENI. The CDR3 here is CASSSFGGAAKNIQYF. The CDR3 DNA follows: TGTGCCAGCTCATCATTTGGAGGGGCGGCCAAAAACATTCAGTACTTC.

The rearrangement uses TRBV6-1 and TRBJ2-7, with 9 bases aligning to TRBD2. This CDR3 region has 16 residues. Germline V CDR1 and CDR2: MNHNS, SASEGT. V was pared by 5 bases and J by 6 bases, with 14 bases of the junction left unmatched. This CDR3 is CASSPLRSAGGTEQYV. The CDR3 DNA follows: TGTGCCAGCAGTCCCCTGAGATCGGCGGGGGGGACCGAGCAGTACGTC.

The CDR3 DNA sequence: TGTGCCACCAGTGATTTATCGACAGATACGCAGTATTTT. Translating gives CATSDLSTDTQYF. This sequence joins TRBV24-1 and TRBJ2-3; no reliable D call. The CDR3 extends over 13 amino acids. The ends were cut back, 1 base at V and 3 bases at J, with 4 bases in the middle. Germline lookup yields CDR1 KGHDR and CDR2 SFDVKD.

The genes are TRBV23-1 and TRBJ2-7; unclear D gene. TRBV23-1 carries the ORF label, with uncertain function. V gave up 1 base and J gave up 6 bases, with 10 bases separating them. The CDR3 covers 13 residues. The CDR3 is CASSQWERFEQYV. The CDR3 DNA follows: TGCGCCAGCAGTCAATGGGAACGCTTCGAGCAGTACGTC.

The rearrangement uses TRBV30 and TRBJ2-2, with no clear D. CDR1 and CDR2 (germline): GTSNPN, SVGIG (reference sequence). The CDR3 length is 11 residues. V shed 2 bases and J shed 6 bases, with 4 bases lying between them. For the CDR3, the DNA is TGTGCCTGGAGTTGGGCCGGGGAGCTGTTTTTT. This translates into CAWSWAGELFF.

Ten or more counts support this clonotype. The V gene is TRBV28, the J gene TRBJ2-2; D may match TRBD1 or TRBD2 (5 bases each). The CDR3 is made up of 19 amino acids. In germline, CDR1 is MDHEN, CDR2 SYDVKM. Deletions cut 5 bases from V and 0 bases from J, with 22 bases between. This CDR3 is CASSLKLLRRGSNTGELFF. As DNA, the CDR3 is TGTGCCAGCAGTCTGAAACTGCTCAGACGGGGCTCGAACACCGGGGAGCTGTTTTTT. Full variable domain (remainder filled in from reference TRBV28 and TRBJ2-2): DVKVTQSSRYLVKRTGEKVFLECVQDMDHENMFWYRQDPGLGLRLIYFSYDVKMKEKGDIPEGYSVSREKKERFSLILESASTNQTSMYLCASSLKLLRRGSNTGELFFGEGSRLTVL.

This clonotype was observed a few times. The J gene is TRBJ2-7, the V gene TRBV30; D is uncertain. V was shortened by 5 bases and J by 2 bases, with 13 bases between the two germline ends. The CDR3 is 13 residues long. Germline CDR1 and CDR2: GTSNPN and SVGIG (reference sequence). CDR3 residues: CAWSPRQAYEQYF. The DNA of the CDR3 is TGTGCCTGGTCTCCCAGGCAGGCCTACGAGCAGTACTTC.

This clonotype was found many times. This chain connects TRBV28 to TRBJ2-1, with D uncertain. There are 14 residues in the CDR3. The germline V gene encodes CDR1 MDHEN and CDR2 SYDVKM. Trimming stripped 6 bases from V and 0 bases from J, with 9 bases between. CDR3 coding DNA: TGTGCCAGCAGCCTCGCTAGCTCCTACAATGAGCAGTTCTTC. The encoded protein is CASSLASSYNEQFF.

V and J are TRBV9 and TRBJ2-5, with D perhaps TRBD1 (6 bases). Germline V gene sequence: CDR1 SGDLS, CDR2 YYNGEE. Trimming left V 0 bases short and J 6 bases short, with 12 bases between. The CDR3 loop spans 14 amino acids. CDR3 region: CASSVGGQSQTQYF. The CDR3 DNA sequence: TGTGCCAGCAGCGTAGGGGGGCAAAGTCAGACCCAGTACTTC.

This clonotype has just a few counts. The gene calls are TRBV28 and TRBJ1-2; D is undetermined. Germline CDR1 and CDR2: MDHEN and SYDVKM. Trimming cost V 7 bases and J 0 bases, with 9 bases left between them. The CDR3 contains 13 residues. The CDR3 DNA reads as TGTGCCAGCAACCGTCCTACTAACTATGGCTACACCTTC. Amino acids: CASNRPTNYGYTF.

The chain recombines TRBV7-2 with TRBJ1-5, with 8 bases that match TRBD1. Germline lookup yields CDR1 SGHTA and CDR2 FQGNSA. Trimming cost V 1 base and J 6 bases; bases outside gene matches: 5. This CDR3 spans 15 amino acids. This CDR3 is CASSLGQGRGQPQHF. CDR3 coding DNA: TGTGCCAGCAGCTTAGGACAGGGGAGAGGTCAGCCCCAGCATTTT.

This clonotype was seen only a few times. The DNA of the CDR3 is TGTGCCAGCAGTTTCGGACAGGTCCCTCCCTACGAGCAGTACGTC. Protein product: CASSFGQVPPYEQYV. The genes are TRBV6-5 and TRBJ2-7; 7 bases line up with TRBD1. Trimming took 4 bases from V and 2 from J; bases not matched to a gene: 8. Germline V gene lookup returns CDR1 MNHEY and CDR2 SVGAGI. The CDR3 has 15 residues.

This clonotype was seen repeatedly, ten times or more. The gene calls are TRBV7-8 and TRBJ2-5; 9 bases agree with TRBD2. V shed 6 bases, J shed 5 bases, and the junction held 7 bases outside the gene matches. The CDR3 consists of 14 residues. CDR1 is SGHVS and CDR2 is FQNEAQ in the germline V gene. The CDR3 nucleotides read TGTGCCAGCAGGGGAGCGGGGGGAGTGGAGACCCAGTACTTC. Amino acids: CASRGAGGVETQYF.

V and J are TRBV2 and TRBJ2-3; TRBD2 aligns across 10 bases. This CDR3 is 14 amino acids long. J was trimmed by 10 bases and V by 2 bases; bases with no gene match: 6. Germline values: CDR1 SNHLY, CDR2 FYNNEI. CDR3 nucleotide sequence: TGTGCCAGCAGTGAAAAGCTAGCGGGGGCCCCGCAGTATTTT. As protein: CASSEKLAGAPQYF.

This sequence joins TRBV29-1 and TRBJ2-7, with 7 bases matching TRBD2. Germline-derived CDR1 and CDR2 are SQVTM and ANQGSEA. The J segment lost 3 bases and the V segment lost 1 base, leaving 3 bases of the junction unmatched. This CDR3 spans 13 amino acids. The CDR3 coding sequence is TGCAGCGTTGAAGGACTAGCACTCTACGAGCAGTACGTC. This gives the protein CSVEGLALYEQYV.

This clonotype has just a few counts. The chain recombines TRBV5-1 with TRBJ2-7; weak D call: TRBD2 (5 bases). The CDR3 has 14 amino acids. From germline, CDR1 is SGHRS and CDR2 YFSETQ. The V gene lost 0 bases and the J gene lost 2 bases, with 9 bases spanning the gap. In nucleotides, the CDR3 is TGCGCCAGCAGCTTGGGGGAGTACCCCTACGAGCAGTACGTC. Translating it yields CASSLGEYPYEQYV.

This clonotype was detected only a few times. CDR3 coding DNA: TGTGCCACCAGTGACGCTACAGGGAGGGAGCTGTTTTTT. The encoded protein is CATSDATGRELFF. The chain is built from TRBV24-1 and TRBJ2-2; TRBD1 is a possible D gene (6 bases). From germline, CDR1 is KGHDR and CDR2 SFDVKD. This CDR3 has 13 amino acids. Trimming shortened V by 4 bases and J by 9 bases, and 11 bases separated the two germline ends.

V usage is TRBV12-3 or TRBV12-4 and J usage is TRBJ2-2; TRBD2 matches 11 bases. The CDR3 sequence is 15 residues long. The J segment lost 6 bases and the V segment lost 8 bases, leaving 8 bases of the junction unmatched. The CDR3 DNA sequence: TGTGCCAGCTGCTGGACTAGCGGGCGATCCGGGGAGCTGTTTTTT. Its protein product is CASCWTSGRSGELFF.

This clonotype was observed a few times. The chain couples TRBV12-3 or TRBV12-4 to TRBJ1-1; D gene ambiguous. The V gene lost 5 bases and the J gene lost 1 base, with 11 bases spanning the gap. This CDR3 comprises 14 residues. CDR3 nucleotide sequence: TGTGCCAGCAGTAGCCACCAGGCGAACACTGAAGCTTTCTTT. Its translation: CASSSHQANTEAFF.

The DNA of the CDR3 is TGTGCCAGCAGCCAACCCCCCGGGACTAGCGGGGGCCTTCCCTACGAGCAGTACTTC. This sequence encodes CASSQPPGTSGGLPYEQYF. The chain is built from TRBV14 and TRBJ2-7; TRBD2 matches at 14 bases. Germline CDR1 and CDR2: SGHDN and FVKESK. V lost 2 bases to trimming and J lost 2 bases; unmatched junction nucleotides: 11. This CDR3 region has 19 residues. The full variable domain, completed using reference TRBV14 and TRBJ2-7, is EAGVTQFPSHSVIEKGQTVTLRCDPISGHDNLYWYRRVMGKEIKFLLHFVKESKQDESGMPNNRFLAERTGGTYSTLKVQPAELEDSGVYFCASSQPPGTSGGLPYEQYFGPGTRLTVT.